This note documents a single T cell receptor beta chain sequence. The antigen remains unidentified. Profiling relied on immunoSEQ multiplex PCR, and the TCRdb table lists in-frame clones only, not all of them. The profile shows around 300,000 clones, about 90% of them singletons. Treatment specified: some 20 received Ad26.COV2.S at low or high dose, single or two shots; 5 received placebo; per-sample allocation not given. Sampling was performed 63 days after the first vaccine or placebo injection. In the vaccine, an Ad26 vector expressed the SARS-CoV-2 spike of the Wuhan strain. The data belong to a study of Ad26.COV2.S vaccination and SARS-CoV-2 variants. Study information: By the intramuscular route, Ad26.COV2.S was given once, or twice 56 days apart.

Germline V gene data show CDR1 as MNHEY and CDR2 as SVGAGI. Between the trimmed V and J ends, which lost 2 bases and 3 bases, there was a span of 9 bases. The CDR3 length is 14 residues. General study points: Measurements of TCR breadth and depth may have given underestimates of the total T cell responses. After vaccination, reports described spike-specific CD8+ and CD4+ T cell responses as showing substantial breadth.

The sample was peripheral blood, taken in a trial of Ad26.COV2.S vaccine versus placebo. The chain has TRBV6-5 and TRBJ2-3; possibly TRBD2 for D (6 bases). The TCR originated in a person between 18 and 59 years old who received the Ad26.COV2.S COVID-19 vaccine or a placebo. The CDR3 sequence is CASSYGGTTDTQYF. The CDR3 nucleotides are TGTGCCAGCAGTTACGGGGGGACGACAGATACGCAGTATTTT.